The present entry profiles one T cell receptor (beta chain) with its context. Its antigen remains unidentified. Germline values: CDR1 SGHAT, CDR2 FQNNGV. This CDR3 is built from 14 residues. V lost 5 bases, J lost 7 bases, and 8 bases stayed unmatched. These data come from a study of shared clonotypes between healthy human individuals. Whole-study findings and limits: Relative to memory subsets, naive subsets generally showed larger estimated richness.

Sequenced by immunoSEQ multiplex PCR; TCRdb stores in-frame clones only, minus some. The table lists about 1 million clones, about 74% of them singletons, with over 1.3% in the top ten. The sequencing sample was made of memory CD4+ T cells sorted from blood. As to subset: CD45RA-negative fraction. This receptor was identified in a man aged 18-30 years in good health. The chain couples TRBV11-2 to TRBJ1-2; 9 bases align to TRBD1. CDR3 DNA sequence: TGTGCCAGCAGCCTGGGACAGGGCGCTACTGGCTACACCTTC. Translating it yields CASSLGQGATGYTF.